The clone carrying this TCR beta chain was detected only a few times. V lost 3 bases to trimming and J lost 7 bases; unmatched junction nucleotides: 3. The length of the CDR3 is 13 residues. Per the germline V gene, CDR1 is KGHSH and CDR2 is LQKENI. Repertoires were generated with immunoSEQ multiplex PCR, while TCRdb's copy carries only in-frame clones and drops some. The sample yields 150,000 or so clones, 86% seen once. This record belongs to a study of blood T cell repertoires in COVID-19. The sequencing sample was made of PBMCs or T cells enriched from blood (not recorded which). The gene calls are TRBV18 and TRBJ1-1, with 9 positions matching TRBD1. The origin of this receptor is a man between 45 and 60 years old who had recovered from COVID-19. The CDR3 sequence is CASSPGTGIEAFF. For the CDR3, the DNA is TGTGCCAGCTCACCTGGGACAGGGATTGAAGCTTTCTTT.